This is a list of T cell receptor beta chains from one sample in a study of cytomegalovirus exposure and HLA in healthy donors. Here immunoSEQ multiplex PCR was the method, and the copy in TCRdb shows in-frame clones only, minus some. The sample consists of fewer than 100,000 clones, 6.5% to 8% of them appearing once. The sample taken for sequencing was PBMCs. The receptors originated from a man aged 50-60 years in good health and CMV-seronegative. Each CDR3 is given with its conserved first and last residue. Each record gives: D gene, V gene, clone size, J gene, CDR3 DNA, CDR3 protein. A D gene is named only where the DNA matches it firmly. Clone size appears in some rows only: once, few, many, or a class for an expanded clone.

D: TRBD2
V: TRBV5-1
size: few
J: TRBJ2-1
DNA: TGCGCCAGCAGCTGGCCGGGGACAAGCGGGGGGGGTGAGCAGTTCTTC
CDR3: CASSWPGTSGGGEQFF

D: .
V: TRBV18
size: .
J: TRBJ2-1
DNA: TGTGCCAGCTCACCACCTTCCAGAGACAAAAATGAGCAGTTCTTC
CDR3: CASSPPSRDKNEQFF

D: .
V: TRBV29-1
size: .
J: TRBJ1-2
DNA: TGCAGCGTTGTGATCGGGCAGGGACACTCTAACTATGGCTACACCTTC
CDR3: CSVVIGQGHSNYGYTF

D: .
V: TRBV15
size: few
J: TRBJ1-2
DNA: TGTGCCACCAGCAGAGATCGAGGGGCGGGAGGCTACACCTTC
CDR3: CATSRDRGAGGYTF

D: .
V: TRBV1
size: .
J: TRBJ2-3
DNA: TGCACCAGCAGCCAAGATTACCTCGAGGGGGGGTATCTAAATAGCACAGATACGCAGTATTTT
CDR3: CTSSQDYLEGGYLNSTDTQYF

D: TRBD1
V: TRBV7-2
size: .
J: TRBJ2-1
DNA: TGTGCCAGCAGCTTAGAGAGGGGTAGACAGGGGGGGTACAATGAGCAGTTCTTC
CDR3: CASSLERGRQGGYNEQFF

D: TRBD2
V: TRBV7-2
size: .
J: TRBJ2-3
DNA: TGTGCCAGCAGCTTAGTCGGGGGGAGGGACGGGGATACGCAGTATTTT
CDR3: CASSLVGGRDGDTQYF

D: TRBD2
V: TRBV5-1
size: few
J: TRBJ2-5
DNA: TGCGCCAGTACTAGGTCCGGGGGGGATCAAGAGACCCAGTACTTC
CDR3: CASTRSGGDQETQYF

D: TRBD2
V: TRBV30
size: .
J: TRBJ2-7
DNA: TGTGCCTGGAGTCCCGGGACTACTTTAGGGGTCCCCTACGAGCAGTACTTC
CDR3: CAWSPGTTLGVPYEQYF

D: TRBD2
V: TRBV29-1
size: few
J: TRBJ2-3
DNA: TGCAGCGTTGCGGGGGGCGGGAGGGCAGCAGATACGCAGTATTTT
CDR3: CSVAGGGRAADTQYF

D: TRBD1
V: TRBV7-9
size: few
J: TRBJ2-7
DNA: TGTGCCAGCAGCTCGGACAGGGGGCGACGAGACGAGCAGTACTTC
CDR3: CASSSDRGRRDEQYF

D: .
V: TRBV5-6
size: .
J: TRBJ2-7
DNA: TGTGCCAGCAGCTGGGAGGCGGCTAACGAGCAGTACTTC
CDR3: CASSWEAANEQYF

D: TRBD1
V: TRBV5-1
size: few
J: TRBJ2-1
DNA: TGCGCCAGCAGCTTGGGACAGGGCTATGAGCAGTTCTTC
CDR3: CASSLGQGYEQFF

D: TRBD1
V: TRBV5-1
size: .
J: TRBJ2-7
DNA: TGCGCCAGCAGCTCCCAGGACAGGGTCCACGAGCAGTACTTC
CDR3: CASSSQDRVHEQYF

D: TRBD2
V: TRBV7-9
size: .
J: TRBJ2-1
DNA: TGTGCCAGCTTCTCGGGGGACATAGCGGGACTAAACTACAATGAGCAGTTCTTC
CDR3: CASFSGDIAGLNYNEQFF

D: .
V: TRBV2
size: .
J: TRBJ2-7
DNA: TGTGCCAGCAGTATCCCGGACAGAGCCCTCTACGAGCAGTACTTC
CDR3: CASSIPDRALYEQYF

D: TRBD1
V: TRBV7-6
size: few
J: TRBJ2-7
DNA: TGTGCCAGCAGCTTACCGGGACAGGGGGCGCTGGACGAGCAGTACTTC
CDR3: CASSLPGQGALDEQYF

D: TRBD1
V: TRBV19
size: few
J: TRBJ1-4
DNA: TGTGCCAGTAGTATAGGGACAGGGCCCGAAAAACTGTTTTTT
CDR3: CASSIGTGPEKLFF

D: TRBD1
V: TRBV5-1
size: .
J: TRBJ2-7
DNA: TGCGCCAGCAGCTTCGACAGGGGATCCTACGAGCAGTACTTC
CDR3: CASSFDRGSYEQYF

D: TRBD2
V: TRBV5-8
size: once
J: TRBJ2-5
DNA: TGTGCCAGCAGCTTGATGTCTAGCGGGAGCGGGACCCAGTACTTC
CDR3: CASSLMSSGSGTQYF

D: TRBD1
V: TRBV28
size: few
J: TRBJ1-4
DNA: TGTGCCAGCAGTTTACCCGGACAGGGGGCAAGAAAACTGTTTTTT
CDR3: CASSLPGQGARKLFF

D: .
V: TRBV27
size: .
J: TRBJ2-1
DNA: TGTGCCAGCAGTTCATGGGACTGGTATGGCAATGAGCAGTTCTTC
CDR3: CASSSWDWYGNEQFF

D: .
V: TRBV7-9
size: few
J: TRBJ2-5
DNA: TGTGCCAGCAGCTACGGGGAGACCCAGTACTTC
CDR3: CASSYGETQYF

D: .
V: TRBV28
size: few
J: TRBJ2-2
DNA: TGTGCCAGTGGGAGTGTAACCGGGGAGCTGTTTTTT
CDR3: CASGSVTGELFF

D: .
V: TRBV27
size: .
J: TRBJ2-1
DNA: TGTGCCAGCACCAAGTCTTGGGGGGAAAGGTATGGGCAGTTCTTC
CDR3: CASTKSWGERYGQFF